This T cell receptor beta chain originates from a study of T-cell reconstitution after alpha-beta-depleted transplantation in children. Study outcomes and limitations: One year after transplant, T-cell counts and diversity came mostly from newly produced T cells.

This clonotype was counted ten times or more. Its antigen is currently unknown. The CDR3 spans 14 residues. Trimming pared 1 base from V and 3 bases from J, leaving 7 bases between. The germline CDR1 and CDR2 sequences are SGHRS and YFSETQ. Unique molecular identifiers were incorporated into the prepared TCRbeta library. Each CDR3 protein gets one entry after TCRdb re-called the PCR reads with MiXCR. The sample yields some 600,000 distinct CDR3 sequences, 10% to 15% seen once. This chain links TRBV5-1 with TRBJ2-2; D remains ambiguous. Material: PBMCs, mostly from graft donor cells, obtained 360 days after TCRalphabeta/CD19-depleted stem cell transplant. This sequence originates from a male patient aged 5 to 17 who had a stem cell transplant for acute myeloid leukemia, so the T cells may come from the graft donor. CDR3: CASSLSTYTGELFF. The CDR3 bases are TGCGCCAGCAGCTTGTCGACTTACACCGGGGAGCTGTTTTTT. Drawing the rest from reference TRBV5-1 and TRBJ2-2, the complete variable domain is KAGVTQTPRYLIKTRGQQVTLSCSPISGHRSVSWYQQTPGQGLQFLFEYFSETQRNKGNFPGRFSGRQFSNSRSEMNVSTLELGDSALYLCASSLSTYTGELFFGEGSRLTVL.